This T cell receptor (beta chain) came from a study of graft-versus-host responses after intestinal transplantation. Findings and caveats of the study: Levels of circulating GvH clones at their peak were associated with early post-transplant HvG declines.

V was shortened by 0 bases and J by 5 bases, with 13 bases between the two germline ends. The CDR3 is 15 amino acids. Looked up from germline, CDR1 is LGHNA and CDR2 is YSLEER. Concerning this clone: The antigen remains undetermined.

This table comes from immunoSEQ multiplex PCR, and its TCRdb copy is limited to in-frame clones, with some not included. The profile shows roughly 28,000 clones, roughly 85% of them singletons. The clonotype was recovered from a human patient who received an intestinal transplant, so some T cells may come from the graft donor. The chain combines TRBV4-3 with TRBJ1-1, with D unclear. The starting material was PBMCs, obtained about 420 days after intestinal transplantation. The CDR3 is CASSQDRRSRTEAFF. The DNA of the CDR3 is TGCGCCAGCAGCCAAGATCGCAGGAGTCGGACTGAAGCTTTCTTT.